This T cell receptor (beta chain) was obtained from a study of T cells in Graves' hyperthyroidism and ophthalmopathy. For the study at large: Peripheral blood was acquired at first diagnosis, ahead of any therapy whatsoever. Study-wide results and limits: Ophthalmopathy, as predicted by the model, came a median 6.5 months after the prediction. Researchers report that a 13 V-J model separated ophthalmopathy from stable hyperthyroidism.

The source material, RNA transcripts, was used to amplify TCR beta CDR3 regions. First-round RT-PCR targeting the TCR CDR3 was performed with the HTBI primer set. TCRdb processed the multiplex PCR reads anew with MiXCR; each CDR3 protein has one entry. The sample consists of approximately 200,000 distinct CDR3 sequences, 15% to 20% of them appearing once. This clonotype was detected ten times or more. As yet, its antigen is unknown. The CDR3 is 15 amino acids. V dropped 5 bases and J dropped 0; count of bases not matched to a gene: 7. CDR1 is DFQATT and CDR2 is SNEGSKA in the germline V gene (reference sequence).

The V gene is TRBV20-1, the J gene TRBJ2-1; 7 bases align to TRBD1. The source of this sequence is a man aged 35-49 years with Graves' hyperthyroidism. Material for sequencing was blood. Here the CDR3 DNA reads TGCAGTGCTTCCAGGGGGAAAAGCTCCTACAATGAGCAGTTCTTC. Translation gives CSASRGKSSYNEQFF.